This T cell receptor (beta chain) derives from a study of OX40 agonist ivuxolimab in advanced cancers. This CDR3 is built from 14 residues. CDR1 and CDR2 (germline): SGHDT, YYEEEE. The V gene end was trimmed by 2 bases and the J gene end by 4 bases; junction bases not matched to a gene: 3. TCRdb keeps only in-frame clones here, not all; method: immunoSEQ multiplex PCR. Counted here are about 83,000 clones, less than 95% occurring once; the ten biggest clones make up 8.4%. The V gene is TRBV5-6, the J gene TRBJ2-7; TRBD2 agrees at 10 bases. The clonotype comes from an adult with an advanced solid tumor such as melanoma, head and neck, liver or kidney cancer. The sample consisted of CD4+ or CD8+ T cells sorted from blood, taken in a trial of the OX40 agonist ivuxolimab. DNA for the CDR3: TGTGCCAGCAGCTTTGGGACTAGCGAGTACGAGCAGTACTTC. It specifies CASSFGTSEYEQYF.